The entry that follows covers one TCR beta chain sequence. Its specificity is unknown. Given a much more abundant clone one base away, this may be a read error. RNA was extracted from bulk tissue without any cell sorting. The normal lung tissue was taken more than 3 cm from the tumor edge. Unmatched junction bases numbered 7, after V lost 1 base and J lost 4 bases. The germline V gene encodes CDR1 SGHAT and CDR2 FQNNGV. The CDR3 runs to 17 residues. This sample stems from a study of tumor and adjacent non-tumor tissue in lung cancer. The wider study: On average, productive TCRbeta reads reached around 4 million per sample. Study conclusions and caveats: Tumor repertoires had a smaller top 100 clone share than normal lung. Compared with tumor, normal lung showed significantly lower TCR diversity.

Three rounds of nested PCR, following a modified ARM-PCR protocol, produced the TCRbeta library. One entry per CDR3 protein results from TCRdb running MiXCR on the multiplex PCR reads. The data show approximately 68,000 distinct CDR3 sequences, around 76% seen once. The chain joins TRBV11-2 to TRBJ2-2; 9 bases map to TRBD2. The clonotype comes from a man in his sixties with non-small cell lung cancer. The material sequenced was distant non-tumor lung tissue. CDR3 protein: CASSLGASGTLTGELFF. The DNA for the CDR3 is TGTGCCAGCAGCTTAGGCGCTAGCGGGACGCTCACCGGGGAGCTGTTTTTT.